The clone carrying this T cell receptor (beta chain) came up a few times. Sequencing was performed with immunoSEQ multiplex PCR; in TCRdb, only in-frame clones are kept and a portion is missing. The sample lists approximately 110,000 clones; roughly 66% were seen once. This sample stems from a study of shared clonotypes between healthy human individuals. The V segment lost 6 bases and the J segment 5 bases; nucleotides outside the gene matches: 6. The CDR3 totals 13 residues. The germline V gene encodes CDR1 SGHTA and CDR2 FQGNSA. This receptor was taken from a woman in her 30s in good health. The material sequenced was memory CD8+ T cells sorted from blood. This sample's subset: CD45RO+ cells pooled with CCR7-negative TemRA cells. The rearrangement links TRBV7-2 to TRBJ2-5; 7 positions agree with TRBD2. The CDR3, as DNA: TGTGCCAGCAGTCTAATGGGAGGGGAGACCCAGTACTTC. Translation gives CASSLMGGETQYF.